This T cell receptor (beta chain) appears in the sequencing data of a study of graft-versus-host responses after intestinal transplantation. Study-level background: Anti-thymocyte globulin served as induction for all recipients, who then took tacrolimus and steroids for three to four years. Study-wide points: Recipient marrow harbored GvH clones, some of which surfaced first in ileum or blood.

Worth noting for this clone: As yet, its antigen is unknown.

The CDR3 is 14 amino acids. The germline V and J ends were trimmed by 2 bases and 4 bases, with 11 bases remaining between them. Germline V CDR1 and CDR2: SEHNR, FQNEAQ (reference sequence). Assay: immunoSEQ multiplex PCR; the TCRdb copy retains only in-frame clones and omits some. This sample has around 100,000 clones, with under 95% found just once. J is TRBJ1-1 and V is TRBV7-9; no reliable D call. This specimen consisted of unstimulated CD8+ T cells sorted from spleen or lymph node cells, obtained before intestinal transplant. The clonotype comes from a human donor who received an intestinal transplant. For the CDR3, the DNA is TGTGCCAGCAGCTTACCGGGGAAGAGCACTGAAGCTTTCTTT. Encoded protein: CASSLPGKSTEAFF.